These 30 T cell receptor beta chains were sequenced from one sample in a study of blood T cell repertoires in COVID-19. The method was immunoSEQ multiplex PCR; TCRdb's version includes in-frame clones alone and lacks a portion of them. This table has hundreds of thousands of clones, 85% to 90% appearing once. Sample: peripheral blood. Receptors were obtained from a man between 18 and 35 years old with COVID-19, enrolled during active disease.

The chain combines TRBV5-5 with TRBJ2-2, with a weak D call TRBD2 (5 bases). V lost 2 bases, J lost 4 bases, and 9 bases lay in between. CDR3 length: 14 residues. Germline CDR1 and CDR2: SGHKS and YYEKEE (reference sequence). The CDR3 DNA follows: TGTGCCAGCAGCTTAGGGAGTTTCACCGGGGAGCTGTTTTTT. Encoded protein: CASSLGSFTGELFF.

The chain recombines TRBV4-1 with TRBJ2-1, with 11 bases that match TRBD1. This CDR3 comprises 15 residues. Trimming at V came to 5 bases and at J to 6 bases, leaving 6 bases not matched to a gene. Germline V gene sequence: CDR1 MGHRA, CDR2 YSYEKL. The CDR3 spells CASSVLGTGGNEQFF. The CDR3 DNA sequence: TGCGCCAGCAGCGTTCTCGGGACAGGGGGCAATGAGCAGTTCTTC.

J is TRBJ2-5 and V is TRBV5-5, with 13 bases aligning to TRBD2. The germline V gene encodes CDR1 SGHKS and CDR2 YYEKEE (reference sequence). The V segment lost 0 bases and the J segment 1 base; nucleotides outside the gene matches: 9. This CDR3 region has 19 residues. The CDR3 region has the DNA TGTGCCAGCAGCTTGGCTCTTGGACTAGCGGGAGTAGGCCAAGAGACCCAGTACTTC. Translation gives CASSLALGLAGVGQETQYF.

V and J are TRBV7-6 and TRBJ2-7; TRBD2 matches at 9 bases. CDR1 and CDR2 from the germline V gene are SGHVS and FNYEAQ. The V gene end was trimmed by 5 bases and the J gene end by 1 base; junction bases not matched to a gene: 6. The CDR3 is 15 residues long. CDR3 loop: CASSLGTSPSYEQYF. The CDR3, as DNA: TGTGCCAGCAGCCTTGGGACTAGCCCTTCCTACGAGCAGTACTTC. Filled out from reference TRBV7-6 and TRBJ2-7, the complete variable domain reads GAGVSQSPRYKVTKRGQDVALRCDPISGHVSLYWYRQALGQGPEFLTYFNYEAQQDKSGLPNDRFSAERPEGSISTLTIQRTEQRDSAMYRCASSLGTSPSYEQYFGPGTRLTVT.

J is TRBJ1-1 and V is TRBV6-5; TRBD1 might be the D (6 bases). Germline lookup yields CDR1 MNHEY and CDR2 SVGAGI. The CDR3 extends over 13 amino acids. V was pared by 3 bases and J by 11 bases, with 16 bases between. CDR3 amino acids: CASSYQPTGTAFF. In DNA, the CDR3 is TGTGCCAGCAGTTATCAACCTACAGGGACGGCTTTCTTT.

V usage is TRBV11-3 and J usage is TRBJ1-6; D call uncertain. The V end lost 2 bases, the J end lost 6 bases, and 8 bases lay between the germline ends. This CDR3 is built from 14 residues. Germline-derived CDR1 and CDR2 are SGHNT and YENEEA. The CDR3 nucleotides read TGTGCCAGCAGCTTACCGGGGTCTAATTCACCCCTCCACTTT. Translated, it gives CASSLPGSNSPLHF.

The genes are TRBV12-3 or TRBV12-4 and TRBJ1-2; no clear D gene. CDR3 length: 13 residues. Trimming removed 7 bases from V and 4 bases from J, with 13 bases in between. CDR3 DNA sequence: TGTGCCAGCACCTCCCAGATAGCCTATGGCTACACCTTC. Translation: CASTSQIAYGYTF.

The chain recombines TRBV6-5 with TRBJ2-7, with TRBD2 matching over 9 bases. The V segment lost 4 bases and the J segment 6 bases; nucleotides outside the gene matches: 13. There are 16 residues in the CDR3. Per the germline V gene, CDR1 is MNHEY and CDR2 is SVGAGI. The CDR3 region is CASSFGGVAGVPEQYF. CDR3 DNA sequence: TGTGCCAGCAGTTTCGGTGGGGTAGCGGGAGTGCCCGAGCAGTACTTC.

This chain links TRBV5-6 with TRBJ2-1; D not resolved. Germline CDR1 is SGHDT and CDR2 is YYEEEE. The V gene lost 0 bases and the J gene lost 3 bases, with 13 bases spanning the gap. This CDR3 is 16 amino acids long. The CDR3 DNA reads TGTGCCAGCAGCTTGGTAACTCGCTCAAGCTACAATGAGCAGTTCTTC. Translated: CASSLVTRSSYNEQFF.

This chain joins TRBV7-3 and TRBJ1-1, with D possibly matching TRBD1 (6 bases). The CDR3 has 12 residues. Germline-derived CDR1 and CDR2 are SGHTA and FQGTGA. V lost 8 bases to trimming and J lost 14 bases, with 21 bases between them. This CDR3 is CASGDTPTQLFF. The CDR3 DNA reads as TGTGCCAGCGGGGACACACCGACACAGCTCTTCTTT.

The chain is built from TRBV6-1 and TRBJ1-5; D is undetermined. Germline values: CDR1 MNHNS, CDR2 SASEGT. CDR3 length equals 18 residues. Between the trimmed V and J ends, which lost 0 bases and 9 bases, there was a span of 24 bases. CDR3 nucleotide sequence: TGTGCCAGCAGTGAAGCGATGCTGGGCCGAGGGCTGATCCGGCCCCAGCATTTT. It codes for CASSEAMLGRGLIRPQHF.

The chain joins TRBV5-1 to TRBJ2-7; TRBD1 is a possible D gene (6 bases). Trimming removed 2 bases from V and 2 bases from J, with 11 bases in between. The CDR3 length is 14 residues. Germline CDR1 is SGHRS and CDR2 is YFSETQ. The CDR3 sequence: CASSFEQGPYEQYF. CDR3 DNA sequence: TGCGCCAGCAGCTTCGAACAGGGCCCCTACGAGCAGTACTTC.

This chain joins TRBV18 and TRBJ1-1; D gene ambiguous. V lost 6 bases and J 1 base, leaving 9 bases between the germline ends. The CDR3 consists of 13 residues. Germline CDR1 reads KGHSH; CDR2 reads LQKENI. The CDR3 loop is CASSPTENTEAFF. CDR3 nucleotide sequence: TGTGCCAGCTCGCCCACAGAGAACACTGAAGCTTTCTTT.

This chain joins TRBV5-1 and TRBJ2-3; TRBD2 aligns across 10 bases. This CDR3 has 16 amino acids. V dropped 4 bases and J dropped 4; count of bases not matched to a gene: 9. Germline V CDR1 and CDR2: SGHRS, YFSETQ. The CDR3 spells CASSPRKAGGPDTQYF. The CDR3 DNA reads as TGCGCCAGCAGCCCTAGGAAAGCGGGAGGGCCAGATACGCAGTATTTT.

The CDR3, as DNA: TGTGCCAGTAGTAATAGTCAGGGGGCGAACACTGAAGCTTTCTTT. As protein: CASSNSQGANTEAFF. V is TRBV19 and J is TRBJ1-1; 8 bases map to TRBD1. The CDR3 is 15 residues long. The V gene's germline CDR1 is LNHDA and CDR2 SQIVND (reference sequence). Unmatched junction bases numbered 5, after V lost 4 bases and J lost 1 base.

The chain has TRBV5-4 and TRBJ2-3; 9 bases agree with TRBD2. Trimming removed 3 bases from V and 5 bases from J; junction bases left unmatched: 7. CDR3 length equals 15 residues. Per germline, CDR1 SGHNT and CDR2 YYREEE (reference sequence). CDR3 in amino acids: CASSSAGGRGDTQYF. The CDR3 DNA reads as TGTGCCAGCAGCTCAGCGGGGGGCCGGGGAGATACGCAGTATTTT.

The chain uses TRBV5-1 and TRBJ2-3; D possibly corresponds to TRBD1 (6 bases). Germline V gene lookup returns CDR1 SGHRS and CDR2 YFSETQ. CDR3 length: 16 amino acids. The ends were cut back, 1 base at V and 0 bases at J, with 12 bases in the middle. The CDR3 nucleotides read TGCGCCAGCAGCTTGATCGGGACACCTAGCACAGATACGCAGTATTTT. Translated, it gives CASSLIGTPSTDTQYF.

This chain connects TRBV19 to TRBJ2-2; TRBD1 matches at 9 bases. CDR3 length: 18 residues. Trimming removed 1 base from V and 5 bases from J; junction bases left unmatched: 11. Per the germline V gene, CDR1 is LNHDA and CDR2 is SQIVND (reference sequence). CDR3: CASSIGSAGQGGTGELFF. The CDR3 region has the DNA TGTGCCAGTAGTATAGGTTCGGCGGGACAGGGCGGGACCGGGGAGCTGTTTTTT. The full variable domain, rest sourced from reference TRBV19 and TRBJ2-2, is DGGITQSPKYLFRKEGQNVTLSCEQNLNHDAMYWYRQDPGQGLRLIYYSQIVNDFQKGDIAEGYSVSREKKESFPLTVTSAQKNPTAFYLCASSIGSAGQGGTGELFFGEGSRLTVL.

This clone has only a few counts. The chain couples TRBV11-3 to TRBJ2-5, with no clear D. Germline values: CDR1 SGHNT, CDR2 YENEEA. CDR3 size: 13 residues. The V gene lost 5 bases and the J gene lost 5 bases, with 12 bases spanning the gap. CDR3 nucleotide sequence: TGTGCCAGCAGCCGTTTGCCCAGTGAGACCCAGTACTTC. Translated: CASSRLPSETQYF.

Details on this clone: This same CDR3 is encoded by further DNA sequences in the sample. The chain joins TRBV7-9 to TRBJ2-5; D is possibly TRBD2 (6 bases). Germline CDR1 reads SEHNR; CDR2 reads FQNEAQ (reference sequence). The CDR3 has 14 residues. With 0 bases removed from V and 5 bases from J, the gap between germline ends came to 10 bases. CDR3 in DNA: TGTGCCAGCAGCTTAGCGGGGGGTGGCGAGACCCAGTACTTC. The encoded protein is CASSLAGGGETQYF.

The chain joins TRBV5-6 to TRBJ2-6; a possible D gene is TRBD2 (6 bases). The CDR3 length is 16 residues. V lost 0 bases and J 0 bases, leaving 7 bases between the germline ends. Germline V gene lookup returns CDR1 SGHDT and CDR2 YYEEEE. The CDR3 loop reads CASSLAGGSGANVLTF. The CDR3 nucleotides are TGTGCCAGCAGCTTGGCCGGGGGCTCTGGGGCCAACGTCCTGACTTTC.

The J gene is TRBJ2-1, the V gene TRBV7-9; no firm D call. The V end was cut by 2 bases, the J end by 7 bases, with 9 bases between. This CDR3 comprises 13 residues. The germline gives CDR1 SEHNR, CDR2 FQNEAQ (reference sequence). The CDR3 is CASSLYYGNEQFF. The CDR3 DNA reads as TGTGCCAGCAGCTTATACTACGGTAATGAGCAGTTCTTC.

The sample holds one count of this clone. The rearrangement joins TRBV7-2 to TRBJ2-7; a weak D match, TRBD2 (6 bases). Germline assignment: CDR1 SGHTA and CDR2 FQGNSA. The V end was cut by 5 bases, the J end by 0 bases, with 14 bases between. The CDR3 covers 15 residues. The CDR3 region is CASSRSGVISYEQYF. Written as DNA, the CDR3 is TGTGCCAGCAGCCGTAGCGGTGTCATCTCCTACGAGCAGTACTTC.

This chain links TRBV12-3 or TRBV12-4 with TRBJ2-7; 8 positions match TRBD1. The ends lost 7 bases at V and 2 bases at J; junction bases unmatched: 4. This CDR3 is 13 amino acids long. The CDR3 loop reads CASTDRGAYEQYF. The CDR3 DNA reads as TGTGCCAGCACCGACAGGGGCGCCTACGAGCAGTACTTC.

CDR3 in DNA: TGTGCCAGCAGTTTATGGGACAGGGAGGAAAAACTGTTTTTT. This gives the protein CASSLWDREEKLFF. The rearrangement joins TRBV28 to TRBJ1-4; TRBD1 aligns across 8 bases. The ends lost 0 bases at V and 8 bases at J; junction bases unmatched: 2. Germline lookup yields CDR1 MDHEN and CDR2 SYDVKM. This CDR3 has 14 amino acids.

This chain joins TRBV29-1 and TRBJ1-2, with D unresolved. Germline loops: CDR1 SQVTM, CDR2 ANQGSEA. Trimming shortened V by 3 bases and J by 4 bases, and 15 bases separated the two germline ends. The CDR3 consists of 14 residues. This chain's CDR3 is CSVETAGQGYGYTF. CDR3 DNA sequence: TGCAGCGTTGAGACCGCGGGCCAAGGCTATGGCTACACCTTC.

The V and J genes are TRBV28 and TRBJ2-3; 12 bases fit TRBD2. Per germline, CDR1 MDHEN and CDR2 SYDVKM. The CDR3 is 17 amino acids. The junction had 10 bases not matched to a gene; V was cut back by 5 bases and J by 4 bases. For the CDR3, the DNA is TGTGCCAGCAGTCTCGATCGACTAGCGGGAGTTCCAGATACGCAGTATTTT. Translated, it gives CASSLDRLAGVPDTQYF.

DNA for the CDR3: TGCGCCAGCAGCTTGGTGGACAGAACCTACGAGCAGTACTTC. Translation gives CASSLVDRTYEQYF. This rearrangement joins TRBV5-1 to TRBJ2-7; TRBD1 is a possible D gene (6 bases). Trimming took off 0 bases at V and 2 bases at J, with 9 bases between the two ends. Germline CDR1 reads SGHRS; CDR2 reads YFSETQ. The CDR3 consists of 14 residues.

The chain recombines TRBV7-2 with TRBJ1-2, with TRBD1 as a possible D gene (6 bases). V was trimmed by 3 bases and J by 4 bases, leaving 15 bases between them. The CDR3 has 15 residues. Germline V gene data show CDR1 as SGHTA and CDR2 as FQGNSA. The CDR3 reads CASSFRTASVYGYTF. For the CDR3, the DNA is TGTGCCAGCAGCTTTCGGACAGCCTCGGTCTATGGCTACACCTTC.

The J gene is TRBJ1-1, the V gene TRBV19; D may be TRBD1 (5 bases). Germline CDR1 is LNHDA and CDR2 is SQIVND (reference sequence). CDR3 length equals 12 residues. V lost 10 bases, J lost 5 bases, and 14 bases lay in between. CDR3: CATFGHLTEAFF. CDR3 sequence (DNA): TGTGCCACCTTCGGACACCTTACTGAAGCTTTCTTT.